The 29 T cell receptor beta chains given below trace back to one sample, sequenced in a study of blood T cell repertoires in COVID-19. TCRdb keeps only in-frame clones here, not all; method: immunoSEQ multiplex PCR. The data show fewer than 400,000 clones, 92% seen once. Sequences were obtained from PBMCs or T cells enriched from blood (not recorded which). The receptors stem from a woman aged 25 to 39 who had recovered from COVID-19.

The V and J genes are TRBV7-2 and TRBJ2-7; 12 bases align to TRBD1. The CDR3 covers 14 residues. Germline loops: CDR1 SGHTA, CDR2 FQGNSA. J gave up 6 bases and V 3 bases, and 3 bases lay outside the gene matches. CDR3 sequence: CASSFQGQGAEQYF. The CDR3, as DNA: TGTGCCAGCAGCTTCCAGGGACAGGGGGCCGAGCAGTACTTC.

V and J are TRBV7-3 and TRBJ1-2; D unresolved. The V gene lost 5 bases and the J gene lost 5 bases, with 9 bases spanning the gap. The CDR3 is 12 amino acids. Germline-derived CDR1 and CDR2 are SGHTA and FQGTGA. CDR3 sequence (DNA): TGTGCCAGCAGCGCAGGAGGATATGGCTACACCTTC. Translation: CASSAGGYGYTF.

The rearrangement links TRBV6-5 to TRBJ1-2; TRBD1 matches 10 bases. Germline CDR1 is MNHEY and CDR2 is SVGAGI. Trimming took 4 bases from V and 4 from J; bases not matched to a gene: 9. The CDR3 sequence is 16 residues long. The CDR3 nucleotides are TGTGCCAGCAGTTCCCAAACGGGACAGGGGATCTATGGCTACACCTTC. It codes for CASSSQTGQGIYGYTF.

The V gene is TRBV19, the J gene TRBJ1-6; no clear D gene. Per the germline V gene, CDR1 is LNHDA and CDR2 is SQIVND (reference sequence). The CDR3 consists of 13 residues. The ends were cut back, 2 bases at V and 10 bases at J, with 9 bases in the middle. The CDR3 DNA is TGTGCCAGTAGTATATCGCCGCGATCACCCCTCCACTTT. It specifies CASSISPRSPLHF. Looking up the rest from reference TRBV19 and TRBJ1-6 gives the full variable domain: DGGITQSPKYLFRKEGQNVTLSCEQNLNHDAMYWYRQDPGQGLRLIYYSQIVNDFQKGDIAEGYSVSREKKESFPLTVTSAQKNPTAFYLCASSISPRSPLHFGNGTRLTVT.

With respect to this clone: This may arise from a read error, as a much more abundant clone is one base away. The J gene is TRBJ2-7, the V gene TRBV7-2; D gene ambiguous. Trimming stripped 4 bases from V and 7 bases from J, with 8 bases between. The CDR3 is made up of 11 amino acids. Looked up from germline, CDR1 is SGHTA and CDR2 is FQGNSA. CDR3 bases: TGTGCCAGCAGCTCCTCGCGGGAGCAGTACTTC. Its translation: CASSSSREQYF.

This chain connects TRBV13 to TRBJ2-1; maybe TRBD2 (5 bases). Germline CDR1 reads PRHDT; CDR2 reads FYEKMQ (reference sequence). Trimming stripped 5 bases from V and 9 bases from J, with 23 bases between. This CDR3 comprises 16 residues. CDR3: CASSPPNKAAGGEQFF. CDR3 nucleotides: TGTGCCAGCAGCCCCCCTAACAAAGCCGCGGGTGGTGAGCAGTTCTTC.

The chain employs TRBV7-2 and TRBJ2-3; D is ambiguous. The V and J ends lost 7 bases and 2 bases respectively, with 10 bases between them. This CDR3 region has 13 residues. The germline V gene encodes CDR1 SGHTA and CDR2 FQGNSA. CDR3 amino acids: CASMNSFTDTQYF. In nucleotides, the CDR3 is TGTGCCAGCATGAACAGCTTCACAGATACGCAGTATTTT.

The chain links TRBV6-2 or TRBV6-3 to TRBJ1-1; D uncertain. Trimming removed 4 bases from V and 3 bases from J, with 12 bases in between. The CDR3 covers 14 residues. Germline V lookup: CDR1 MNHEY, CDR2 SVGEGT. CDR3 DNA: TGTGCCAGCAGTTTGGCAGGTAAAGACACTGAAGCTTTCTTT. Translation: CASSLAGKDTEAFF.

The chain joins TRBV19 to TRBJ2-1; no clear D gene. CDR1 is LNHDA and CDR2 is SQIVND in the germline V gene (reference sequence). The V and J ends lost 4 bases and 4 bases respectively, with 11 bases between them. The CDR3 consists of 14 residues. CDR3 region: CASSKVGGYNEQFF. The CDR3 DNA reads TGTGCCAGTAGTAAAGTCGGCGGTTACAATGAGCAGTTCTTC.

V is TRBV10-2 and J is TRBJ2-1, with a tentative D call TRBD1 (5 bases). The CDR3 has 13 amino acids. Trimming stripped 6 bases from V and 5 bases from J, with 11 bases between. In germline, CDR1 is WSHSY, CDR2 SAAADI. CDR3 in DNA: TGCGCCAGCAGAGATACAGGCGACAATGAGCAGTTCTTC. It encodes CASRDTGDNEQFF.

The CDR3 loop is CASTVGQGKGYTF. The DNA of the CDR3 is TGTGCCAGCACCGTGGGACAGGGGAAAGGCTACACCTTC. This chain uses TRBV28 with TRBJ1-2, with TRBD1 identical over 10 bases. Per the germline V gene, CDR1 is MDHEN and CDR2 is SYDVKM. The junction had 7 bases not matched to a gene; V was cut back by 7 bases and J by 8 bases. The length of the CDR3 is 13 residues.

The V call is TRBV20-1, the J call TRBJ1-5, with D hard to call. The CDR3 runs to 13 residues. The germline V and J ends were trimmed by 3 bases and 2 bases, with 8 bases remaining between them. From germline, CDR1 is DFQATT and CDR2 SNEGSKA (reference sequence). CDR3 residues: CSASRQGNQPQHF. The CDR3 DNA sequence: TGCAGTGCTAGTCGGCAGGGCAATCAGCCCCAGCATTTT.

The rearrangement uses TRBV6-7 and TRBJ1-4; D is perhaps TRBD1 (6 bases). TRBV6-7 is noted as an ORF with a role that remains uncertain. There are 13 residues in the CDR3. V lost 6 bases, J lost 7 bases, and 12 bases lay in between. The CDR3 sequence is CASSRDICEKLFF. Written as DNA, the CDR3 is TGTGCCAGCAGCCGGGACATCTGTGAAAAACTGTTTTTT.

The chain is built from TRBV7-2 and TRBJ2-5, with TRBD2 as a possible D gene (6 bases). V shed 5 bases and J shed 5 bases, with 18 bases lying between them. The CDR3 is 15 residues long. The germline V gene has CDR1 SGHTA and CDR2 FQGNSA. CDR3 residues: CASSPRDGTRETQYF. The CDR3 DNA is TGTGCCAGCAGCCCTAGGGACGGGACTCGGGAGACCCAGTACTTC.

The chain is built from TRBV28 and TRBJ2-7; 8 bases match TRBD2. The CDR3 runs 14 residues. The germline V gene has CDR1 MDHEN and CDR2 SYDVKM. The V and J ends lost 7 bases and 7 bases, in that order; junction bases with no gene match: 12. DNA for the CDR3: TGTGCCAGCAACCCGGGACTAGGGCTATTAGAGCAGTACTTC. Its translation is CASNPGLGLLEQYF.

The CDR3 region has the DNA TGTGCCACCAGCAGGACGCCGGGACAGAAAAGGTACAATGAGCAGTTCTTC. It is translated as CATSRTPGQKRYNEQFF. V usage is TRBV15 and J usage is TRBJ2-1; 7 bases are shared with TRBD1. J was trimmed by 4 bases and V by 3 bases; bases with no gene match: 12. Germline CDR1 and CDR2: LNHNV and YYDKDF (reference sequence). This CDR3 region has 17 residues.

The gene calls are TRBV5-4 and TRBJ1-2; 8 bases map to TRBD1. Unmatched junction bases numbered 4, after V lost 3 bases and J lost 3 bases. Per the germline V gene, CDR1 is SGHNT and CDR2 is YYREEE (reference sequence). CDR3 length: 14 residues. The CDR3 nucleotides are TGTGCCAGCAGCTCTTCACAGGGGGACTATGGCTACACCTTC. Translation: CASSSSQGDYGYTF.

The rearrangement links TRBV10-3 to TRBJ1-1; possible D gene TRBD1, 5 bases. Germline lookup yields CDR1 ENHRY and CDR2 SYGVKD. This CDR3 comprises 12 residues. The germline V and J ends were trimmed by 8 bases and 1 base, with 8 bases remaining between them. The CDR3 region has the DNA TGTGCCATCTCAGACAGGAACACTGAAGCTTTCTTT. Translation gives CAISDRNTEAFF.

The chain combines TRBV28 with TRBJ2-7; TRBD1 might be the D (6 bases). Trimming took off 6 bases at V and 3 bases at J, with 12 bases between the two ends. The CDR3 runs to 13 residues. Per the germline V gene, CDR1 is MDHEN and CDR2 is SYDVKM. The CDR3 is CASSSDSYYEQYF. CDR3 bases: TGTGCCAGCAGCTCGGACAGCTACTACGAGCAGTACTTC.

The chain employs TRBV19 and TRBJ1-5, with D tentatively TRBD1 (6 bases). V shed 6 bases and J shed 5 bases, with 14 bases lying between them. From germline, CDR1 is LNHDA and CDR2 SQIVND (reference sequence). The length of the CDR3 is 14 residues. The CDR3 nucleotides are TGTGCCAGTAGGGAGACAGGATCCCATCAGCCCCAGCATTTT. It translates to CASRETGSHQPQHF.

V and J are TRBV6-5 and TRBJ1-1; D is unclear. Germline V lookup: CDR1 MNHEY, CDR2 SVGAGI. The CDR3 loop spans 13 amino acids. V lost 0 bases and J lost 7, with 9 bases in between. The DNA for the CDR3 is TGTGCCAGCAGTTACTCGAACAGATTTGAAGCTTTCTTT. Protein product: CASSYSNRFEAFF.

This chain joins TRBV6-2 or TRBV6-3 and TRBJ2-7; TRBD1 agrees at 7 bases. This CDR3 region has 14 residues. Germline trimming cut 2 bases from V and 0 bases from J; bases unmatched to any gene: 1. Per germline, CDR1 MNHEY and CDR2 SVGEGT. The CDR3 loop is CASSYGTASYEQYF. As DNA, the CDR3 is TGTGCCAGCAGTTACGGGACAGCCTCCTACGAGCAGTACTTC.

The chain carries TRBV28 and TRBJ1-2; D not certain. This CDR3 is built from 14 residues. V lost 1 base, J lost 0 bases, and 6 bases lay in between. Germline V lookup: CDR1 MDHEN, CDR2 SYDVKM. In DNA form, the CDR3 reads TGTGCCAGCAGTTTATCCAGCGCTAACTATGGCTACACCTTC. Its translation: CASSLSSANYGYTF.

J is TRBJ2-1 and V is TRBV7-2; 10 bases agree with TRBD2. V lost 2 bases, J lost 11 bases, and 6 bases stayed unmatched. This CDR3 contains 14 residues. Germline CDR1 SGHTA, CDR2 FQGNSA. The CDR3 DNA is TGTGCCAGCAGCTTAACCGGGACTAGCGCGCAGCAGTTCTTC. This encodes CASSLTGTSAQQFF.

The CDR3 DNA follows: TGTGCCATCAACTCTGAGCAGTTCTTC. Its translation: CAINSEQFF. The V gene is TRBV7-9, the J gene TRBJ2-1; D call uncertain. The V gene lost 10 bases and the J gene lost 9 bases, with 7 bases spanning the gap. This CDR3 has 9 residues. Per the germline V gene, CDR1 is SEHNR and CDR2 is FQNEAQ (reference sequence).

V usage is TRBV18 and J usage is TRBJ1-1; D gene ambiguous. The germline V gene has CDR1 KGHSH and CDR2 LQKENI. Trimming took 4 bases from V and 0 from J, leaving 12 bases between them. This CDR3 region has 15 residues. The CDR3 DNA reads as TGTGCCAGCTCACTCAACAGACTAATGAACACTGAAGCTTTCTTT. Its protein is CASSLNRLMNTEAFF.

This clone was recorded only once. The CDR3 is CASSARAGQGPNTEAFF. CDR3 nucleotide sequence: TGTGCCAGCAGCGCCAGGGCGGGACAGGGGCCGAACACTGAAGCTTTCTTT. J is TRBJ1-1 and V is TRBV11-3; TRBD1 aligns across 10 bases. This CDR3 contains 17 residues. The germline CDR1 and CDR2 sequences are SGHNT and YENEEA. Trimming removed 5 bases from V and 1 base from J; junction bases left unmatched: 10.

The V gene is TRBV5-1, the J gene TRBJ2-7; 8 positions match TRBD2. The trim removed 0 bases at V and 6 bases at J, leaving 8 bases unmatched. This CDR3 spans 15 amino acids. Germline CDR1 is SGHRS and CDR2 is YFSETQ. This chain's CDR3 is CASSLAGRDLGEQYF. CDR3 nucleotide sequence: TGCGCCAGCAGCTTGGCCGGGAGGGACCTGGGCGAGCAGTACTTC.

The V and J genes are TRBV28 and TRBJ1-2; 7 bases are a match to TRBD1. CDR3 length equals 13 residues. Trimming removed 5 bases from V and 4 bases from J; junction bases left unmatched: 4. Germline V lookup: CDR1 MDHEN, CDR2 SYDVKM. The CDR3 spells CASSEGQSYGYTF. As DNA, the CDR3 is TGTGCCAGCAGTGAGGGACAGAGCTATGGCTACACCTTC.